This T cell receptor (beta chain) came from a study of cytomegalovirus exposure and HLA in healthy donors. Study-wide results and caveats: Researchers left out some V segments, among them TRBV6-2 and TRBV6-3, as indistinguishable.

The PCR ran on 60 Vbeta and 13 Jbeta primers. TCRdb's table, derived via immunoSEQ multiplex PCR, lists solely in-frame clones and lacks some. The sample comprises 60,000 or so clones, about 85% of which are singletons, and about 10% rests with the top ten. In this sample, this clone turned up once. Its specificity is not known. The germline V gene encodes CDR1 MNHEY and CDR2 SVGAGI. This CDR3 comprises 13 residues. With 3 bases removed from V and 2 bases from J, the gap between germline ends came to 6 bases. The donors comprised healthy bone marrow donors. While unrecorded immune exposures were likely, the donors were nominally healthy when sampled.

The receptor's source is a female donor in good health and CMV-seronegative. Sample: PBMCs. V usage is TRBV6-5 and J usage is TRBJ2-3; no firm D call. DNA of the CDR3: TGTGCCAGCAGTTATCGACTCACAGATACGCAGTATTTT. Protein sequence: CASSYRLTDTQYF.